These 26 T cell receptor beta chains came from one sample sequenced in a study of blood T cells in healthy people across ages. Through a sample-barcoded 5' primer and a J-beta primer mix, a second PCR was run for roughly 6 to 12 cycles. TCRdb itself ran the 5' RACE reads through MiXCR, one entry per CDR3 protein. The data contain 1.4 million or so distinct CDR3 sequences, roughly 43% of them seen just once; the ten biggest clones take up less than 5%. Sample: blood. All receptors derive from a woman younger than 30 in good health.

This clonotype showed up just once. The chain couples TRBV4-2 to TRBJ2-3, with TRBD2 identical over 11 bases. This CDR3 contains 20 residues. V was clipped by 0 bases and J by 0 bases; unmatched bases: 11. Germline assignment: CDR1 LGHNA and CDR2 YNFKEQ. CDR3 protein: CASSQDLTSGTFISTDTQYF. In nucleotides, the CDR3 is TGTGCCAGCAGCCAAGATCTGACTAGCGGGACCTTCATTAGCACAGATACGCAGTATTTT.

The V and J genes are TRBV18 and TRBJ1-2; TRBD1 is a possible D gene (6 bases). Germline V gives CDR1 KGHSH, CDR2 LQKENI. This CDR3 contains 14 residues. Trimming took 4 bases from V and 2 from J, leaving 11 bases between them. The DNA of the CDR3 is TGTGCCAGCTCACTTATGGGGGCCAACTATGGCTACACCTTC. Translating it yields CASSLMGANYGYTF. The full variable domain, its missing parts supplied by reference TRBV18 and TRBJ1-2, is NAGVMQNPRHLVRRRGQEARLRCSPMKGHSHVYWYRQLPEEGLKFMVYLQKENIIDESGMPKERFSAEFPKEGPSILRIQQVVRGDSAAYFCASSLMGANYGYTFGSGTRLTVV.

This clonotype was picked up a small number of times. The chain uses TRBV29-1 and TRBJ2-7; D unclear. The CDR3 runs to 13 residues. Germline CDR1 reads SQVTM; CDR2 reads ANQGSEA. Deletions cut 2 bases from V and 1 base from J, with 9 bases between. CDR3 sequence: CSVENWRSYEQYF. CDR3 DNA: TGCAGCGTTGAAAATTGGCGGTCCTACGAGCAGTACTTC.

The J gene is TRBJ2-2, the V gene TRBV6-2 or TRBV6-3, with D perhaps matching TRBD1 (7 bases). V was shortened by 6 bases and J by 6 bases, with 14 bases between the two germline ends. This CDR3 region has 14 residues. Germline lookup yields CDR1 MNHEY and CDR2 SVGEGT. The CDR3 nucleotides read TGTGCCAGCAGACGACAGGGAGGCGCCGGGGAGCTGTTTTTT. Translating it yields CASRRQGGAGELFF.

The genes are TRBV16 and TRBJ2-3, with 8 bases matching TRBD2. Losses at the gene ends were 5 bases for V and 5 bases for J; bases not matched to a gene: 9. Germline loops: CDR1 KGHSY, CDR2 FQNENV. The CDR3 length is 15 residues. DNA for the CDR3: TGTGCCAGCAGCAGAAAAGCGGGAGTGGGAGATACGCAGTATTTT. Protein sequence: CASSRKAGVGDTQYF. Full variable domain (remainder filled in from reference TRBV16 and TRBJ2-3): GEEVAQTPKHLVRGEGQKAKLYCAPIKGHSYVFWYQQVLKNEFKFLISFQNENVFDETGMPKERFSAKCLPNSPCSLEIQATKLEDSAVYFCASSRKAGVGDTQYFGPGTRLTVL.

The chain has TRBV24-1 and TRBJ2-1, with D hard to call. The V end was cut by 2 bases, the J end by 10 bases, with 8 bases between. The CDR3 extends over 12 amino acids. Germline V gene sequence: CDR1 KGHDR, CDR2 SFDVKD. The CDR3 loop reads CATSDSPGEQFF. The CDR3 DNA follows: TGTGCCACCAGTGATTCCCCCGGAGAGCAGTTCTTC.

Only a few counts were recorded for this clonotype. The J gene is TRBJ1-2, the V gene TRBV7-9; D unclear. The germline V gene has CDR1 SEHNR and CDR2 FQNEAQ (reference sequence). Trimming pared 3 bases from V and 8 bases from J, leaving 10 bases between. The CDR3 has 12 amino acids. The CDR3 bases are TGTGCCAGCAGCTTTGGTCCAGGAGGCTACACCTTC. Encoded protein: CASSFGPGGYTF.

This chain connects TRBV5-1 to TRBJ2-7; TRBD1 matches at 9 bases. CDR1 SGHRS and CDR2 YFSETQ come from the germline V gene. Trimming removed 5 bases from V and 7 bases from J; junction bases left unmatched: 13. The CDR3 runs 15 residues. In DNA, the CDR3 is TGCGCCAGCAGTTTACAGGGGGCCCCCTACAATGAGCAGTACTTC. It yields the protein CASSLQGAPYNEQYF.

This chain uses TRBV29-1 with TRBJ2-1; the D gene is possibly TRBD1 (5 bases). Trimming took 5 bases from V and 13 from J, leaving 18 bases between them. This CDR3 region has 12 residues. CDR1 is SQVTM and CDR2 is ANQGSEA in the germline V gene. CDR3 loop: CSVTGLQETQFF. CDR3 in DNA: TGCAGCGTTACAGGCTTACAAGAGACCCAGTTCTTC.

This chain joins TRBV24-1 and TRBJ2-1; 7 positions match TRBD2. CDR1 and CDR2 from the germline V gene are KGHDR and SFDVKD. J lost 5 bases, V lost 4 bases, and 7 bases had no gene match. The CDR3 spans 15 residues. CDR3: CATSDPSGGDNEQFF. CDR3 in DNA: TGTGCCACCAGTGACCCTAGCGGAGGGGACAATGAGCAGTTCTTC.

This clonotype was observed a few times. V is TRBV25-1 and J is TRBJ2-1; possible D gene TRBD2, 5 bases. The CDR3 runs 13 residues. CDR1 and CDR2 from the germline V gene are MGHDK and SYGVNS. Between the trimmed V and J ends, which lost 1 base and 9 bases, there was a span of 10 bases. The CDR3 spells CASSEFNAGEQFF. The CDR3, as DNA: TGTGCCAGCAGTGAATTTAATGCGGGTGAGCAGTTCTTC.

The CDR3 DNA reads as TGTGCCAGCAGCCCCCCCGCGGGACAGGATTATGGCTACACCTTC. Its translation is CASSPPAGQDYGYTF. This chain links TRBV21-1 with TRBJ1-2; whether TRBD1, the table's D call, matches the DNA was not checked. TRBV21-1 is a pseudogene segment. The CDR3 length is 15 residues.

This clonotype occurred a few times. The rearrangement links TRBV14 to TRBJ2-5; D call uncertain. This CDR3 spans 16 amino acids. Looked up from germline, CDR1 is SGHDN and CDR2 is FVKESK. V lost 0 bases, J lost 5 bases, and 16 bases lay in between. DNA of the CDR3: TGTGCCAGCAGCCAAGATCCCGCGGTTCGTAGGGAGACCCAGTACTTC. Translating it yields CASSQDPAVRRETQYF.

J is TRBJ1-6 and V is TRBV5-1; D not certain. The CDR3 extends over 16 amino acids. Germline V gene lookup returns CDR1 SGHRS and CDR2 YFSETQ. V was clipped by 4 bases and J by 8 bases, with 19 bases between them. The CDR3 reads CASSPEGNLMYSPLHF. The CDR3 region has the DNA TGCGCCAGCAGCCCCGAAGGGAACCTGATGTATTCACCCCTCCACTTT.

This clonotype was found a few times. The rearrangement uses TRBV7-2 and TRBJ2-3; 12 nucleotides align to TRBD2. With V trimmed by 5 bases and J by 4 bases, 7 bases remained unmatched. The germline V gene has CDR1 SGHTA and CDR2 FQGNSA. There are 16 residues in the CDR3. CDR3 protein: CASSPRTSGTADTQYF. The CDR3 region has the DNA TGTGCCAGCAGCCCCCGGACTAGCGGGACGGCAGATACGCAGTATTTT.

The CDR3 reads CASSDLAGGAGSYNEQYF. The CDR3 nucleotides read TGTGCCAGCAGCGACCTAGCGGGGGGGGCCGGGTCCTACAATGAGCAGTACTTC. The genes are TRBV9 and TRBJ2-4; TRBD2 agrees at 12 bases. Trimming took 3 bases from V and 13 from J; bases not matched to a gene: 20. Germline CDR1 reads SGDLS; CDR2 reads YYNGEE. This CDR3 comprises 18 residues.

V usage is TRBV20-1 and J usage is TRBJ2-5, with TRBD2 as a possible D gene (6 bases). The CDR3 is made up of 14 amino acids. CDR1 is DFQATT and CDR2 is SNEGSKA in the germline V gene (reference sequence). V was pared by 3 bases and J by 11 bases, with 22 bases between. CDR3 bases: TGCAGTGCTAGCGGGAGTCGTGGGTACAATGAGCAGTACTTC. This translates into CSASGSRGYNEQYF.

This clonotype was found a few times. This chain uses TRBV28 with TRBJ2-7; 8 bases fit TRBD2. V was clipped by 5 bases and J by 7 bases; unmatched bases: 16. Germline CDR1 is MDHEN and CDR2 is SYDVKM. The CDR3 runs 16 residues. CDR3 residues: CASSPRLAGTYNEQYF. CDR3 in DNA: TGTGCCAGCAGTCCCCGGTTAGCGGGAACCTACAATGAGCAGTACTTC.

The J gene is TRBJ1-2, the V gene TRBV20-1; D is unresolved. Trimming shortened V by 2 bases and J by 8 bases, and 9 bases separated the two germline ends. In germline, CDR1 is DFQATT, CDR2 SNEGSKA (reference sequence). CDR3 length equals 11 residues. CDR3 DNA sequence: TGCAGTGCTAGATCCCAAGGAGGCTACACCTTC. It codes for CSARSQGGYTF.

The V and J genes are TRBV7-8 and TRBJ2-3; D remains ambiguous. Trimming took off 5 bases at V and 4 bases at J, with 16 bases between the two ends. CDR3 size: 15 residues. Looked up from germline, CDR1 is SGHVS and CDR2 is FQNEAQ. Written as DNA, the CDR3 is TGTGCCAGCAGCCCGGGTGGGGTGTGGTCAGATACGCAGTATTTT. This translates into CASSPGGVWSDTQYF.

The genes are TRBV4-2 and TRBJ2-4; D is undetermined. The CDR3 sequence is 14 residues long. Trimming left V 4 bases short and J 4 bases short, with 11 bases between. The germline CDR1 and CDR2 sequences are LGHNA and YNFKEQ. The CDR3 protein is CASSPLDGKNIQYF. CDR3 bases: TGTGCCAGCAGCCCCCTGGACGGAAAAAACATTCAGTACTTC.

The rearrangement uses TRBV30 and TRBJ2-7, with a weak D call TRBD1 (6 bases). The CDR3 sequence is 12 residues long. Germline V gene sequence: CDR1 GTSNPN, CDR2 SVGIG (reference sequence). V dropped 8 bases and J dropped 5 bases, with 16 bases sitting between them. The CDR3 protein is CAGGRVSDEQYF. DNA for the CDR3: TGTGCCGGGGGCAGGGTGTCGGACGAGCAGTACTTC.

This clonotype has a handful of counts. V is TRBV4-2 and J is TRBJ2-5; TRBD2 is a possible D gene (6 bases). Looked up from germline, CDR1 is LGHNA and CDR2 is YNFKEQ. CDR3 size: 15 residues. Between the trimmed V and J ends, which lost 0 bases and 4 bases, there was a span of 12 bases. The DNA for the CDR3 is TGTGCCAGCAGCCAAGATAGGACGGGAGTAGAGACCCAGTACTTC. Amino acid sequence: CASSQDRTGVETQYF.

The V call is TRBV20-1, the J call TRBJ2-7; 7 bases are a match to TRBD1. This CDR3 comprises 13 residues. The V gene's germline CDR1 is DFQATT and CDR2 SNEGSKA (reference sequence). V shed 4 bases, J shed 7 bases, and the junction held 10 bases outside the gene matches. CDR3 DNA sequence: TGCAGTGCTACGGGGACAGCTTCCCATGAGCAGTACTTC. Its translation is CSATGTASHEQYF.

On this clonotype itself: The germline gene is not matched at one end of the junction; a read error may be the cause. The chain carries TRBV25-1 and TRBJ1-4; D is ambiguous. In germline, CDR1 is MGHDK, CDR2 SYGVNS. The CDR3 covers 15 residues. Here the CDR3 reads CVSSQRTIVEEKLFF. In nucleotides, the CDR3 is TGTGTCAGCAGCCAGAGGACGATTGTGGAAGAAAAACTGTTTTTT.

This clonotype was observed once. V is TRBV28 and J is TRBJ1-2; D may be TRBD1 (5 bases). Trimming shortened V by 7 bases and J by 1 base, and 16 bases separated the two germline ends. Germline V gene data show CDR1 as MDHEN and CDR2 as SYDVKM. The CDR3 length is 15 residues. The CDR3 loop is CASTEDGGRNYGYTF. Here the CDR3 DNA reads TGTGCCAGCACCGAGGATGGGGGACGTAACTATGGCTACACCTTC.